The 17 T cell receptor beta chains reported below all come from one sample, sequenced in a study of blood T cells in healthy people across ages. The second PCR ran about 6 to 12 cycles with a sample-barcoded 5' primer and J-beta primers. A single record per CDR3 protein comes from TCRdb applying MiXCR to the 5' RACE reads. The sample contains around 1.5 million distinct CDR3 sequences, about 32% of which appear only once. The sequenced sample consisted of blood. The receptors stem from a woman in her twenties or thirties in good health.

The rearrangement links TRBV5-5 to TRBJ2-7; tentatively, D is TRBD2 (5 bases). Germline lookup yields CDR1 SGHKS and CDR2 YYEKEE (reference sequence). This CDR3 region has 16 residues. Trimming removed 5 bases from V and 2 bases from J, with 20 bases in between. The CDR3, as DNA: TGTGCCAGCAGTATTCAGGCGGGCGCAACCCCCTACGAGCAGTACTTC. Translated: CASSIQAGATPYEQYF. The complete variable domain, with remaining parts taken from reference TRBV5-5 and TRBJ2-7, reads DAGVTQSPTHLIKTRGQQVTLRCSPISGHKSVSWYQQVLGQGPQFIFQYYEKEERGRGNFPDRFSARQFPNYSSELNVNALLLGDSALYLCASSIQAGATPYEQYFGPGTRLTVT.

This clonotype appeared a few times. The CDR3 DNA follows: TGCAGCGTTGAAATTTTGATGCAAGAGACCCAGTACTTC. It codes for CSVEILMQETQYF. This chain connects TRBV29-1 to TRBJ2-5; D gene uncertain. This CDR3 is built from 13 residues. Trimming took 2 bases from V and 2 from J, leaving 9 bases between them. Germline-derived CDR1 and CDR2 are SQVTM and ANQGSEA.

CDR3 bases: TGTGCCAGCAGGGGACAGGGCCAAGGCGGGGCCAACGTCCTGACTTTC. Translated, it gives CASRGQGQGGANVLTF. The V and J genes are TRBV12-3 or TRBV12-4 and TRBJ2-6; 9 bases map to TRBD1. Germline trimming cut 6 bases from V and 4 bases from J; bases unmatched to any gene: 7. The CDR3 is 16 amino acids.

The CDR3 sequence is CASSLFTGNYEQYF. Written as DNA, the CDR3 is TGTGCCAGCAGCTTGTTCACGGGGAACTACGAGCAGTACTTC. The chain employs TRBV5-5 and TRBJ2-7; D is possibly TRBD2 (5 bases). The ends were cut back, 1 base at V and 3 bases at J, with 11 bases in the middle. This CDR3 spans 14 amino acids. The germline gives CDR1 SGHKS, CDR2 YYEKEE (reference sequence).

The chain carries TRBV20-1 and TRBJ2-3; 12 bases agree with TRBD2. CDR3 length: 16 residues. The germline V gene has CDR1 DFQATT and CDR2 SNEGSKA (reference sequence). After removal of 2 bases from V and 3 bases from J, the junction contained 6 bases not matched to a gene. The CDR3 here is CSARTATSGRTDTQYF. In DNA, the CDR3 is TGCAGTGCTAGAACAGCGACTAGCGGGAGAACAGATACGCAGTATTTT.

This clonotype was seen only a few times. CDR3 bases: TGCAGTGCTAGGAGACTAGCGGCAGACTACAATGAGCAGTTCTTC. Translated: CSARRLAADYNEQFF. The rearrangement links TRBV20-1 to TRBJ2-1; 9 nucleotides match TRBD2. J lost 3 bases, V lost 3 bases, and 6 bases had no gene match. Germline V CDR1 and CDR2: DFQATT, SNEGSKA (reference sequence). The CDR3 sequence is 15 residues long.

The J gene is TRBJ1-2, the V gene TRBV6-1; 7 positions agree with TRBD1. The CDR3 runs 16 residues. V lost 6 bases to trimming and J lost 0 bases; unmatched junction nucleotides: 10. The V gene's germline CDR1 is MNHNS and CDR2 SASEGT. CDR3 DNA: TGTGCCAGCAGAGGACAGGCGACTACCCCTAACTATGGCTACACCTTC. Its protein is CASRGQATTPNYGYTF.

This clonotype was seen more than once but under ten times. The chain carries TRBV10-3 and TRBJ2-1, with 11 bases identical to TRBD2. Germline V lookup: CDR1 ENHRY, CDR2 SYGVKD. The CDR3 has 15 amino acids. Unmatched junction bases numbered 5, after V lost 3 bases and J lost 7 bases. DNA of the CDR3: TGTGCCATCAGTGAAGGACTAGCGGGTATAAATGAGCAGTTCTTC. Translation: CAISEGLAGINEQFF.

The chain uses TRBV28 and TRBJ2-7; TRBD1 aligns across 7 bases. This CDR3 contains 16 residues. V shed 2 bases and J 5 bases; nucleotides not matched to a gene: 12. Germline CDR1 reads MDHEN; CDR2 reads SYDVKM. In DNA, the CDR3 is TGTGCCAGCAGTTTACCCCCCGACAGGGTAATCCACGAGCAGTACTTC. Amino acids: CASSLPPDRVIHEQYF.

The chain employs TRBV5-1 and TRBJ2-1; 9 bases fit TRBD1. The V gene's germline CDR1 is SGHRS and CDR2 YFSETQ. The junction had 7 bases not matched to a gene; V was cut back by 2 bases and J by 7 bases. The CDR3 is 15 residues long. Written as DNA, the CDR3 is TGCGCCAGCAGCTTTATGACAGGGGGAGAAAATGAGCAGTTCTTC. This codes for CASSFMTGGENEQFF.

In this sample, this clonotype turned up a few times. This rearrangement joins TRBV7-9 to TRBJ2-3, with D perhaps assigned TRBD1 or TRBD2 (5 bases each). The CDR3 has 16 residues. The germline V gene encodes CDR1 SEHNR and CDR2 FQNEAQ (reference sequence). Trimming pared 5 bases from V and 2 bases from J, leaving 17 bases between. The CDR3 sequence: CASSRPRGGATDTQYF. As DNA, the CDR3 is TGTGCCAGCAGCCGACCCCGTGGGGGAGCCACAGATACGCAGTATTTT.

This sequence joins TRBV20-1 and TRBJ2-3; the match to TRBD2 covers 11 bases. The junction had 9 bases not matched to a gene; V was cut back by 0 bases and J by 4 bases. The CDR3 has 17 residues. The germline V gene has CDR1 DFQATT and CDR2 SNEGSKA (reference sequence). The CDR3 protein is CSARDLAGGHRADTQYF. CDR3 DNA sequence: TGCAGTGCTAGAGATCTAGCGGGGGGCCACCGGGCAGATACGCAGTATTTT.

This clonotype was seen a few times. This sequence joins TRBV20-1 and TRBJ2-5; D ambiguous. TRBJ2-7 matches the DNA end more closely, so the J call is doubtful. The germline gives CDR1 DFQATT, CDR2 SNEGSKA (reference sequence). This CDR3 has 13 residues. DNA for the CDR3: TGCAGTGCTAGATCGATGTCTTATTCCGAGCAGTACTTC. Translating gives CSARSMSYSEQYF.

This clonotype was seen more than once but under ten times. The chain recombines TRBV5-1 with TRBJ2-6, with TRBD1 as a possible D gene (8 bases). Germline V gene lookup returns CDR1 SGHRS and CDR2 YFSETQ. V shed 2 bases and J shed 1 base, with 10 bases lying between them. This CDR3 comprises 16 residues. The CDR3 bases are TGCGCCAGCAGCTTACAGGGGGGGTCTGGGGCCAACGTCCTGACTTTC. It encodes CASSLQGGSGANVLTF.

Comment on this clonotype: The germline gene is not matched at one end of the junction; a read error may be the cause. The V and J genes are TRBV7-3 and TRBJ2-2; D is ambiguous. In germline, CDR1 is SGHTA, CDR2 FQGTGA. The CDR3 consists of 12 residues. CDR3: CASSLLTRELFF. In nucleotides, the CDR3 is TGTGCCAGCAGCTTACTCACCAGGGAGCTGTTTTTT.

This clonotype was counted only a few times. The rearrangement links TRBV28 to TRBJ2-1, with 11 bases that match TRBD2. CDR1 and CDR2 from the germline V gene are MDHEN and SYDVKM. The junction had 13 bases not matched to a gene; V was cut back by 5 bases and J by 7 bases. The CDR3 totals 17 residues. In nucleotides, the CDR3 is TGTGCCAGCAGTCCCCGACTAGCGGGGAGGTCTGGGAATGAGCAGTTCTTC. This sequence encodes CASSPRLAGRSGNEQFF.

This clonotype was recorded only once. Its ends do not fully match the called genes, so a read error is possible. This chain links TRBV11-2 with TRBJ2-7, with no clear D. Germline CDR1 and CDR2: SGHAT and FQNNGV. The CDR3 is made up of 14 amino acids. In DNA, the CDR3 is TGTGCCAGCAACTTAGCCCTAGGCCCCTACGAGCAGTACTTC. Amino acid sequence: CASNLALGPYEQYF. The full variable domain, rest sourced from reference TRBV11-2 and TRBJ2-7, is EAGVAQSPRYKIIEKRQSVAFWCNPISGHATLYWYQQILGQGPKLLIQFQNNGVVDDSQLPKDRFSAERLKGVDSTLKIQPAKLEDSAVYLCASNLALGPYEQYFGPGTRLTVT.